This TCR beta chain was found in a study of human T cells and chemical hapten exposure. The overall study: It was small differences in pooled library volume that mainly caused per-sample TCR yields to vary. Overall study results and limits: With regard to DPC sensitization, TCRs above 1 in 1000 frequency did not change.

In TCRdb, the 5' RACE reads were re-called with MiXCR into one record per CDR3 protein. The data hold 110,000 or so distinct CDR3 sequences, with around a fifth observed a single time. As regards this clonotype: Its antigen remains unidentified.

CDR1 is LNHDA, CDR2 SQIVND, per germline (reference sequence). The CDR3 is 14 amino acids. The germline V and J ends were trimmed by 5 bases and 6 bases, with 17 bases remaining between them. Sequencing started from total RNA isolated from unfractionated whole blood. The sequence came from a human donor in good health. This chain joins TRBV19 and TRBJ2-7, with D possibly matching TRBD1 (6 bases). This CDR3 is CASSRAHQTGEQYF. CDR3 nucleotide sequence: TGTGCCAGTAGTCGCGCACACCAGACAGGCGAGCAGTACTTC.